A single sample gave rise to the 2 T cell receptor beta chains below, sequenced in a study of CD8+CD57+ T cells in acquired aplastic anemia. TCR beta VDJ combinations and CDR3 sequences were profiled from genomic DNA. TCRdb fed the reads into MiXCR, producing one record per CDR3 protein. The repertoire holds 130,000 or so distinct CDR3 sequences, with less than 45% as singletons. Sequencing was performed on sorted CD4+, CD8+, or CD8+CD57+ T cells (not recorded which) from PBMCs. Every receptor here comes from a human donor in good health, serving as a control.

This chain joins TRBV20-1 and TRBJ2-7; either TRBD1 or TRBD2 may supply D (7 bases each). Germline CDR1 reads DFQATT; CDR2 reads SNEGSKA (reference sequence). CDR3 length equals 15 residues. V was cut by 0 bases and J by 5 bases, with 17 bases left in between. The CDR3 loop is CSARDQGGGSHEQYF. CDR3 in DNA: TGCAGTGCTAGAGATCAGGGGGGGGGTTCCCACGAGCAGTACTTC.

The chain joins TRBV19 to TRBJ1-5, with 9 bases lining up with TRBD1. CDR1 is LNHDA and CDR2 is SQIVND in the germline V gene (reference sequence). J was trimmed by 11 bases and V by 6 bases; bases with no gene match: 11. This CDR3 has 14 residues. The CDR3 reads CASRGTGRQETQHF. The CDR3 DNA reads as TGTGCCAGTAGGGGGACAGGGAGGCAAGAGACCCAGCATTTT. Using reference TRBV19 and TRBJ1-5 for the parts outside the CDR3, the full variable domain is DGGITQSPKYLFRKEGQNVTLSCEQNLNHDAMYWYRQDPGQGLRLIYYSQIVNDFQKGDIAEGYSVSREKKESFPLTVTSAQKNPTAFYLCASRGTGRQETQHFGDGTRLSIL.